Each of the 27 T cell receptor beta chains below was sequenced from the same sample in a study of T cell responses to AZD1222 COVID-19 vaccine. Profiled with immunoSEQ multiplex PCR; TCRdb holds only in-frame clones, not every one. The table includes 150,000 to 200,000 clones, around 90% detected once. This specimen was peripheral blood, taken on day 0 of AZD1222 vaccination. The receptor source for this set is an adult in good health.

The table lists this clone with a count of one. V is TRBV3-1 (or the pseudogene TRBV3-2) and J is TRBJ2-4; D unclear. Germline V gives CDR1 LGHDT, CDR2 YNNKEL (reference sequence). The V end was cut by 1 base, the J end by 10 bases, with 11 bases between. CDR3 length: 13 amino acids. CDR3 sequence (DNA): TGTGCCAGCAGCCAAGTTACAGCTGGGATTCAGTACTTC. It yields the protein CASSQVTAGIQYF.

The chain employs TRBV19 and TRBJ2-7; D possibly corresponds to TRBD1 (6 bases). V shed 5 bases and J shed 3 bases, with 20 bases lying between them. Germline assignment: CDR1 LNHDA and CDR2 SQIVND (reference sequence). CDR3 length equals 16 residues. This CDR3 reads CASSPGWGLFFYEQYF. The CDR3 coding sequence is TGTGCCAGTAGTCCTGGGTGGGGGCTATTTTTCTACGAGCAGTACTTC.

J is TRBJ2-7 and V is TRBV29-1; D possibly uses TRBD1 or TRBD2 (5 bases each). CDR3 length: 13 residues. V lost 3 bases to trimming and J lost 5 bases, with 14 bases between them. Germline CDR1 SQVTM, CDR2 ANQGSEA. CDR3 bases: TGCAGCGTTGATTCTACAGGAGGTAACGAGCAGTACTTC. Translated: CSVDSTGGNEQYF.

The CDR3 coding sequence is TGTGCCAGCAGCCGTGGGTACATTGATCAGCCCCAGCATTTT. Translating gives CASSRGYIDQPQHF. V and J are TRBV7-2 and TRBJ1-5; the D is unclear. There are 14 residues in the CDR3. V lost 5 bases, J lost 5 bases, and 13 bases lay in between. CDR1 and CDR2 (germline): SGHTA, FQGNSA.

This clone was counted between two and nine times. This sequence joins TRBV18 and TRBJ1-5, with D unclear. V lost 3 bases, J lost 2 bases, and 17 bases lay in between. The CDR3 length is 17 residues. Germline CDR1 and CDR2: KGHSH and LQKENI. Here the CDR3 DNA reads TGTGCCAGCTCACCCTCACGTGGGGTTACCGGCAATCAGCCCCAGCATTTT. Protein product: CASSPSRGVTGNQPQHF.

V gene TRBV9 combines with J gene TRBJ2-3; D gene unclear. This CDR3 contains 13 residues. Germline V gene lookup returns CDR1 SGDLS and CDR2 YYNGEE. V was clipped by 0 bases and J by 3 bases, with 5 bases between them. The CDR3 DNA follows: TGTGCCAGCAGCGTAGACCCAACAGATACGCAGTATTTT. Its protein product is CASSVDPTDTQYF.

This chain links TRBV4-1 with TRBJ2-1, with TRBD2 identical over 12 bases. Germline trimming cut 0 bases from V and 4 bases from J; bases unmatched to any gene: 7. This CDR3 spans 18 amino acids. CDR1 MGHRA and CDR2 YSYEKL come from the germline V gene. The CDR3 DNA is TGCGCCAGCAGCCAAGATGGGCTAGCGGGAGGGCTTTACAATGAGCAGTTCTTC. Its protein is CASSQDGLAGGLYNEQFF.

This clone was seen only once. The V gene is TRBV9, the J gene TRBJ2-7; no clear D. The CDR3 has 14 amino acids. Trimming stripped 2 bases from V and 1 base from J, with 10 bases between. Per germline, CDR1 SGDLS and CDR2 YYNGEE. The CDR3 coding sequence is TGTGCCAGCAGCGTGGCCCCGCTTTCCTACGAGCAGTACTTC. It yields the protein CASSVAPLSYEQYF.

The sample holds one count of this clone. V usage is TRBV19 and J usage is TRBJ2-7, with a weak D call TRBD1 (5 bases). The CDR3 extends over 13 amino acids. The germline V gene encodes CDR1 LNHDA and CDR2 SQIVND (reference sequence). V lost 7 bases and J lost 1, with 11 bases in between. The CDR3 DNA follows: TGTGCCAGTAAAAACACAGGTTCCTACGAGCAGTACTTC. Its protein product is CASKNTGSYEQYF.

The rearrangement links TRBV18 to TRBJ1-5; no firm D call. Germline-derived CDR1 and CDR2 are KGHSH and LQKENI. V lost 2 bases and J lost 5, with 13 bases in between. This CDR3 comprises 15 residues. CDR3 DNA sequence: TGTGCCAGCTCACCAGGGCCAGACCGAGATCAGCCCCAGCATTTT. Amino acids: CASSPGPDRDQPQHF.

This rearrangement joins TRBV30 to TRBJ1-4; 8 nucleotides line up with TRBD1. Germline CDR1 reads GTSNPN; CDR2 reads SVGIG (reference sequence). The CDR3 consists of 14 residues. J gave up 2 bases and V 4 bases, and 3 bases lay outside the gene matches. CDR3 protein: CAWTRQGTNEKLFF. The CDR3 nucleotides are TGTGCCTGGACTAGACAGGGGACTAATGAAAAACTGTTTTTT.

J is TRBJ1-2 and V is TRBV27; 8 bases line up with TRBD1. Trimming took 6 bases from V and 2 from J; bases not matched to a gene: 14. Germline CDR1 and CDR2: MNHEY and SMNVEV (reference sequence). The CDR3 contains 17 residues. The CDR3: CASSPQGQAIANYGYTF. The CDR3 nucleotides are TGTGCCAGCAGCCCGCAGGGACAGGCGATAGCGAACTATGGCTACACCTTC.

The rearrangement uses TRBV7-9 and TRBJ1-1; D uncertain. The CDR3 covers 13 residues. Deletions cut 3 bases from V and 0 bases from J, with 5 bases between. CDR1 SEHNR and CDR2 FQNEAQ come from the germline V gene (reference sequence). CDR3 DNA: TGTGCCAGCAGCTTGGCGATGAACACTGAAGCTTTCTTT. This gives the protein CASSLAMNTEAFF.

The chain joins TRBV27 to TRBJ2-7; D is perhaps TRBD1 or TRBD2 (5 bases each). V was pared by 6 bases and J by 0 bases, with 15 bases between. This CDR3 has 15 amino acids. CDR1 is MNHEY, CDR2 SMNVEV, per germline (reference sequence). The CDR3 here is CASRPIGGPSYEQYF. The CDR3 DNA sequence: TGTGCCAGCAGACCCATTGGGGGACCCTCCTACGAGCAGTACTTC.

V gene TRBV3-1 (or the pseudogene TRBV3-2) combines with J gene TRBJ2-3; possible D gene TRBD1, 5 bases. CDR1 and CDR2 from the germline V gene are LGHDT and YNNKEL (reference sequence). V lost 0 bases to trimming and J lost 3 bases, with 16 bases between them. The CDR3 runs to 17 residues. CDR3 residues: CASSQEGALTGTDTQYF. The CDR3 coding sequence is TGTGCCAGCAGCCAAGAAGGGGCCCTCACCGGGACAGATACGCAGTATTTT.

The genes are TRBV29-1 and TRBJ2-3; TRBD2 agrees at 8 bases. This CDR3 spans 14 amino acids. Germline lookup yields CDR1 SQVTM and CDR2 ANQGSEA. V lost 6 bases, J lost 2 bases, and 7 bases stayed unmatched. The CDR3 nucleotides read TGCAGCGTGGTTGGACTAGCCCTCACAGATACGCAGTATTTT. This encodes CSVVGLALTDTQYF.

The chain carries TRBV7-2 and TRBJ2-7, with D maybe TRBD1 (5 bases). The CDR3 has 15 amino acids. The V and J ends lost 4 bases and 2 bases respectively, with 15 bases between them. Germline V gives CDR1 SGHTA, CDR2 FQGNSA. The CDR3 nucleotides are TGTGCCAGCAGCTCAACAGGAGTTAAGACCTACGAGCAGTACTTC. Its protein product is CASSSTGVKTYEQYF.

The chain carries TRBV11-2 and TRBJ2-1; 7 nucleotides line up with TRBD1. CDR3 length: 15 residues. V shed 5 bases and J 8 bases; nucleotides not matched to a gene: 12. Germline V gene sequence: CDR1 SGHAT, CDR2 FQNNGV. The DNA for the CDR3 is TGTGCCAGCAGCCTCGGGACAGACTCTAGGGATGAGCAGTTCTTC. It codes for CASSLGTDSRDEQFF.

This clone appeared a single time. In nucleotides, the CDR3 is TGTGCCAGCAGTTCGAGGACAGGGCAGGATACGCAGTATTTT. Translated, it gives CASSSRTGQDTQYF. This chain connects TRBV6-5 to TRBJ2-3; 8 nucleotides line up with TRBD1. The CDR3 consists of 14 residues. Unmatched junction bases numbered 6, after V lost 4 bases and J lost 6 bases. The germline CDR1 and CDR2 sequences are MNHEY and SVGAGI.

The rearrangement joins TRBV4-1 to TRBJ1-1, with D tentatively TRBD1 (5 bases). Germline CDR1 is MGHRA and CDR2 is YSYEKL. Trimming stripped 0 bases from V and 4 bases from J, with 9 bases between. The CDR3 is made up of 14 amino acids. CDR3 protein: CASSQEGGTTEAFF. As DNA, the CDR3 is TGCGCCAGCAGCCAAGAGGGCGGGACCACTGAAGCTTTCTTT.

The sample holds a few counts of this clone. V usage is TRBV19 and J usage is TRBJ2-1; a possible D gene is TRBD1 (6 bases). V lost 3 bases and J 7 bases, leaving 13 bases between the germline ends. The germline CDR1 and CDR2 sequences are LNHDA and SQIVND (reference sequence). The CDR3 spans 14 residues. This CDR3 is CASSISARGNEQFF. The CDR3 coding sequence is TGTGCCAGTAGTATCTCGGCCAGGGGTAATGAGCAGTTCTTC.

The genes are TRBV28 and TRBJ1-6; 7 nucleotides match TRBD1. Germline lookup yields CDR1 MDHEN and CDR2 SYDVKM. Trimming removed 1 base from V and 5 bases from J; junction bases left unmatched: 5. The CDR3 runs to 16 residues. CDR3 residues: CASSLLTGIDNSPLHF. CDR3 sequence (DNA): TGTGCCAGCAGTTTATTGACAGGGATTGATAATTCACCCCTCCACTTT.

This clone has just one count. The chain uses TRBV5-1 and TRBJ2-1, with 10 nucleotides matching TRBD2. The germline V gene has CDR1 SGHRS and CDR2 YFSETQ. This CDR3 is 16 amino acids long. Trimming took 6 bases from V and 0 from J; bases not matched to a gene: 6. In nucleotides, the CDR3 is TGCGCCAGCAAAAGGACTAGCGGTAGCTCCTACAATGAGCAGTTCTTC. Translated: CASKRTSGSSYNEQFF.

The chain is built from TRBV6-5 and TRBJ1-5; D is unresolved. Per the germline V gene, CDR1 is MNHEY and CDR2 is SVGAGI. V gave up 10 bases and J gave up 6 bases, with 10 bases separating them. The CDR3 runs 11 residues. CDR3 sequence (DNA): TGTGCCACTCGGGATGGTCAGCCCCAGCATTTT. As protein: CATRDGQPQHF.

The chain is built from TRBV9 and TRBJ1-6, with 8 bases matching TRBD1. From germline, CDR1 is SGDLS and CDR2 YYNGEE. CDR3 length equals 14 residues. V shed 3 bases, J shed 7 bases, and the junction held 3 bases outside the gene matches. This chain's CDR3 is CASSETGVNSPLHF. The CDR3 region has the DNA TGTGCCAGCAGCGAGACAGGGGTCAATTCACCCCTCCACTTT.

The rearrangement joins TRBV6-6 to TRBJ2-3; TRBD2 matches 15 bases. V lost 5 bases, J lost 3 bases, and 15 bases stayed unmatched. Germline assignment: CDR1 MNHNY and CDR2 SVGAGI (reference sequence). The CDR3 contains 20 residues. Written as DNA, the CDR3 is TGTGCCAGCAGTCCCTGGACTAGCGGGAGGGCCGGAATTTGGACAGATACGCAGTATTTT. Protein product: CASSPWTSGRAGIWTDTQYF.

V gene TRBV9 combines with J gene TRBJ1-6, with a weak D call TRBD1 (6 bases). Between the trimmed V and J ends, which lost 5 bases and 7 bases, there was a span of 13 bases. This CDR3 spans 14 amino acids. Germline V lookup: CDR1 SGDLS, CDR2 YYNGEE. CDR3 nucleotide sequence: TGTGCCAGCAGACGGGGGCGGGAGAATTCACCCCTCCACTTT. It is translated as CASRRGRENSPLHF. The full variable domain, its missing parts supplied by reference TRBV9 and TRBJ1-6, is DSGVTQTPKHLITATGQRVTLRCSPRSGDLSVYWYQQSLDQGLQFLIQYYNGEERAKGNILERFSAQQFPDLHSELNLSSLELGDSALYFCASRRGRENSPLHFGNGTRLTVT.